A selection of T cell receptor beta chains follows, all from one sample in a study of blood T cell repertoires in COVID-19. Generated by immunoSEQ multiplex PCR, the TCRdb table keeps only in-frame clones and is missing some. The top ten hold 7.5% to 8.5% of the sample, which has roughly 25,000 clones, around 86% seen once. The sequenced sample consisted of peripheral blood. These receptors originate from a man aged 50-59 years with active COVID-19. CDR3s include the opening cysteine and the closing phenylalanine or tryptophan. Fields, in order: V gene, clone size, D gene, J gene, CDR3 protein, CDR3 DNA. The D gene is left open where the match is weak. Only some rows state a clone size, as once, few, many or a class for expanded clones.

TRBV30	NA	NA	TRBJ1-6	CAWSGYGGNNSPLHF	TGTGCCTGGAGTGGGTACGGGGGAAATAATTCACCCCTCCACTTT
TRBV25-1	NA	NA	TRBJ2-1	CASIAGGAEQFF	TGTGCCAGCATCGCCGGAGGCGCTGAGCAGTTCTTC
TRBV28	NA	NA	TRBJ1-5	CASSKAVTRFNQPQHF	TGTGCCAGCAGTAAAGCAGTAACTAGGTTTAATCAGCCCCAGCATTTT
TRBV28	NA	TRBD1	TRBJ1-5	CASSLTGQGPNQPQHF	TGTGCCAGCAGTTTGACCGGACAGGGCCCCAATCAGCCCCAGCATTTT
TRBV29-1	NA	NA	TRBJ2-7	CSVETGTWMGEQYF	TGCAGCGTCGAAACAGGGACCTGGATGGGGGAGCAGTACTTC
TRBV10-3	once	TRBD1	TRBJ2-7	CATMTGGSYEQYF	TGTGCCACCATGACAGGGGGGTCCTACGAGCAGTACTTC
TRBV28	NA	TRBD1	TRBJ2-5	CASSPDRGSIETQYF	TGTGCCAGCAGTCCCGACAGGGGGTCGATTGAGACCCAGTACTTC
TRBV9	NA	TRBD1	TRBJ2-7	CASSKTGTGYEQYF	TGTGCCAGCAGCAAAACCGGGACAGGCTACGAGCAGTACTTC
TRBV19	NA	TRBD2	TRBJ2-1	CASSLTSGQYNEQFF	TGTGCCAGTAGCCTGACTAGCGGACAATACAATGAGCAGTTCTTC
TRBV28	NA	NA	TRBJ2-3	CASPPADGTDTQYF	TGTGCCAGCCCACCAGCGGATGGCACAGATACGCAGTATTTT
TRBV29-1	once	NA	TRBJ1-3	CSVEQGNGNTIYF	TGCAGCGTTGAGCAGGGGAATGGAAACACCATATATTTT
TRBV5-4	once	TRBD2	TRBJ2-2	CASSPKGLAVNTGELFF	TGTGCCAGCAGCCCTAAGGGACTAGCGGTAAACACCGGGGAGCTGTTTTTT
TRBV5-1	NA	NA	TRBJ2-6	CATQRVSGANVLTF	TGCGCCACTCAGCGGGTATCTGGGGCCAACGTCCTGACTTTC
TRBV24-1	NA	TRBD1	TRBJ2-1	CATSDRGQGAWNEQFF	TGTGCCACCAGTGACCGGGGACAGGGGGCTTGGAATGAGCAGTTCTTC
TRBV28	NA	TRBD2	TRBJ2-3	CASSSTSGGAVPPQYF	TGTGCCAGCAGTTCTACTAGCGGGGGGGCCGTCCCGCCGCAGTATTTT
TRBV9	NA	NA	TRBJ2-1	CASSVTSLSRTRGNEQFF	TGTGCCAGCAGCGTAACCTCCCTTTCGCGGACACGAGGCAATGAGCAGTTCTTC
TRBV4-1	NA	NA	TRBJ2-1	CASRPIYREGGGNEQFF	TGCGCCAGCAGGCCCATATACAGGGAGGGAGGGGGCAATGAGCAGTTCTTC
TRBV9	NA	NA	TRBJ2-2	CASSVVGSSGELFF	TGTGCCAGCAGCGTAGTTGGTAGCTCCGGGGAGCTGTTTTTT
TRBV21-1	NA	NA	TRBJ1-1	CASSPTGQNTEAFF	TGTGCCAGCAGCCCTACAGGGCAGAACACTGAAGCTTTCTTT
TRBV21-1	NA	NA	TRBJ1-3	CASSKARKTGSSENTIYF	TGTGCCAGCAGCAAAGCGCGTAAGACAGGGAGTTCGGAAAACACCATATATTTT
TRBV3-1/TRBV3-2	NA	TRBD2	TRBJ2-3	CASSQVWFRAGVTDTQYF	TGTGCCAGCAGCCAAGTCTGGTTTAGAGCGGGAGTAACAGATACGCAGTATTTT
TRBV4-1	NA	NA	TRBJ2-7	CASSPTWGRPHYEQYF	TGCGCCAGCAGCCCAACGTGGGGCAGGCCCCACTACGAGCAGTACTTC
TRBV6-5	NA	TRBD1	TRBJ2-5	CASTGQYQETQYF	TGTGCCAGCACGGGACAGTACCAAGAGACCCAGTACTTC
TRBV18	NA	TRBD2	TRBJ2-1	CASSPLAGVYNEQFF	TGTGCCAGCTCACCACTAGCGGGGGTATACAATGAGCAGTTCTTC